This T cell receptor beta chain appears in the sequencing data of a study of blood T cell repertoires in COVID-19. CDR3 length: 11 amino acids. V was clipped by 5 bases and J by 4 bases, with 7 bases between them. Germline loops: CDR1 SGHNT, CDR2 YYREEE (reference sequence). The assay was immunoSEQ multiplex PCR, and TCRdb's table has in-frame clones only and misses some. The sample has 200,000 to 300,000 clones; less than 90% are singletons. The TCR sequence derives from a man between 25 and 39 years old with active or convalescent COVID-19. The rearrangement joins TRBV5-4 to TRBJ2-7, with D tentatively TRBD1 (5 bases). The material sequenced was peripheral blood. In DNA form, the CDR3 reads TGTGCCAGCAGTAAGGGGTACGAGCAGTACTTC. This encodes CASSKGYEQYF.